The present T cell receptor (beta chain) was sequenced within a study of cytotoxic CD8 clonotypes in ibrutinib-treated CLL. Whole-study context: Overall, around 25 responses were partial and 2 complete; following median 68 months, about 15 patients stayed remitted and approximately 12 progressed. Study results and limitations: Baseline levels of clonality went above those of age-matched healthy donors and moved with circulating CD8+ T-cell counts.

About this clone itself: Its antigen is not identified.

Library input was 1.5 to 2 micrograms of DNA from cryopreserved PBMCs. Target depth was 1 in 200,000 to 1 in 1 million T cells, about 10x per clonotype. Using immunoSEQ multiplex PCR, the repertoire was profiled, and TCRdb retains in-frame clones only, with some absent. The data show around 150,000 clones, with over 75% seen just once and 3% to 3.5% held by the top ten. Germline V gene lookup returns CDR1 SGHTA and CDR2 FQGNSA. This CDR3 contains 15 residues. Between the trimmed V and J ends, which lost 2 bases and 2 bases, there was a span of 10 bases. The chain has TRBV7-2 and TRBJ2-1; a weak D match, TRBD2 (5 bases). The clonotype comes from a human donor with chronic lymphocytic leukemia. Sequenced here: PBMCs, sampled at disease progression, from a patient treated with ibrutinib. The CDR3 protein is CASSLQPSTYNEQFF. As DNA, the CDR3 is TGTGCCAGCAGCTTACAACCTAGCACCTACAATGAGCAGTTCTTC.